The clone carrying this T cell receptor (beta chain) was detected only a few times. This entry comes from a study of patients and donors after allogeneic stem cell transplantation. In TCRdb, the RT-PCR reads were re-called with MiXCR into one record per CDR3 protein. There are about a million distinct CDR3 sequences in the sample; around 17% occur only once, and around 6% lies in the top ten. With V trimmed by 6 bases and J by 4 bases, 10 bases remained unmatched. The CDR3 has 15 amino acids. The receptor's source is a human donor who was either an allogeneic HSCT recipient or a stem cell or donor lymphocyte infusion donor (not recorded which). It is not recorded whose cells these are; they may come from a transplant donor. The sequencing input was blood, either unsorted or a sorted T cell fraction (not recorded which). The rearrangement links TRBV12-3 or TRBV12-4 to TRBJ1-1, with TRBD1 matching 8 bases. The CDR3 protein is CASSVAQGAGTEAFF. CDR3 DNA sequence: TGTGCCAGCAGCGTCGCCCAGGGGGCCGGCACTGAAGCTTTCTTT.